One and the same sample provided the 6 T cell receptor beta chains below, sequenced in a study of OX40 agonist ivuxolimab in advanced cancers. TCRdb keeps only in-frame clones here, not all; method: immunoSEQ multiplex PCR. The sample consists of 65,000 to 90,000 clones, 65% to 90% of them appearing once. The material sequenced was CD4+ or CD8+ T cells sorted from blood, taken in a trial of the OX40 agonist ivuxolimab. Receptors were obtained from an adult with an advanced solid tumor such as melanoma, head and neck, liver or kidney cancer.

The chain recombines TRBV27 with TRBJ2-3; D possibly corresponds to TRBD2 (6 bases). Trimming cost V 5 bases and J 0 bases, with 12 bases left between them. The CDR3 length is 15 residues. The germline V gene has CDR1 MNHEY and CDR2 SMNVEV (reference sequence). CDR3 in DNA: TGTGCCAGCAGTCCCCCAGCGGGCAGCACAGATACGCAGTATTTT. This gives the protein CASSPPAGSTDTQYF.

The rearrangement joins TRBV29-1 to TRBJ2-5, with a possible D match to TRBD2 (5 bases). The CDR3 has 11 amino acids. Germline V gene lookup returns CDR1 SQVTM and CDR2 ANQGSEA. V shed 6 bases and J shed 5 bases, with 10 bases lying between them. This chain's CDR3 is CSVRRSETQYF. The CDR3 DNA reads TGCAGCGTAAGGAGGTCCGAGACCCAGTACTTC.

The V gene is TRBV5-4, the J gene TRBJ2-5; the D is unclear. In germline, CDR1 is SGHNT, CDR2 YYREEE (reference sequence). V was clipped by 4 bases and J by 2 bases, with 9 bases between them. The CDR3 runs to 13 residues. The chain's CDR3 is CASSPTLQETQYF. The CDR3 nucleotides are TGTGCCAGCAGCCCCACACTGCAAGAGACCCAGTACTTC.

This chain links TRBV11-2 with TRBJ2-2, with a weak D call TRBD1 (5 bases). Trimming pared 5 bases from V and 1 base from J, leaving 14 bases between. The CDR3 is 16 amino acids. Germline CDR1 reads SGHAT; CDR2 reads FQNNGV. Here the CDR3 reads CASSQGAWENTGELFF. The CDR3 DNA follows: TGTGCCAGCAGCCAAGGGGCGTGGGAGAACACCGGGGAGCTGTTTTTT.

This chain connects TRBV18 to TRBJ1-4, with TRBD1 identical over 10 bases. The length of the CDR3 is 14 residues. Trimming took 4 bases from V and 6 from J; bases not matched to a gene: 2. The germline gives CDR1 KGHSH, CDR2 LQKENI. The CDR3 reads CASSRGTGDEKLFF. The CDR3 DNA reads as TGTGCCAGCTCACGTGGGACAGGGGATGAAAAACTGTTTTTT. The full variable domain, its missing parts supplied by reference TRBV18 and TRBJ1-4, is NAGVMQNPRHLVRRRGQEARLRCSPMKGHSHVYWYRQLPEEGLKFMVYLQKENIIDESGMPKERFSAEFPKEGPSILRIQQVVRGDSAAYFCASSRGTGDEKLFFGSGTQLSVL.

The chain is built from TRBV7-2 and TRBJ2-1; possibly TRBD2 for D (7 bases). Germline V gene data show CDR1 as SGHTA and CDR2 as FQGNSA. The CDR3 runs to 15 residues. V gave up 1 base and J gave up 3 bases, with 10 bases separating them. The CDR3 is CASSLGGGLYNEQFF. The CDR3 DNA reads TGTGCCAGCAGCTTAGGGGGGGGCCTCTACAATGAGCAGTTCTTC.